The clone carrying this T cell receptor (beta chain) was observed a few times. The sample comes from a study of blood T cell repertoires in COVID-19. Study summary: The origin of the acute and convalescent COVID-19 samples was the United States, Italy and Spain. Sample material is recorded as cDNA or gDNA derived from T cells, B-cell-depleted T cells, or PBMCs.

The CDR3 runs to 16 residues. Germline loops: CDR1 SEHNR, CDR2 FQNEAQ (reference sequence). With 5 bases clipped from V and 9 bases from J, the junction kept 11 bases outside the gene matches. Study processing details: Amplification of reference gene primers provided the estimated nucleated cell counts. This table comes from immunoSEQ multiplex PCR, and its TCRdb copy is limited to in-frame clones, with some not included. The V and J calls and clone size are taken from that table; D and trimming were inferred from the DNA. Among 95,000 to 150,000 clones, over 75% were seen once, and the ten largest hold roughly 1.2%.

This TCR derives from a woman of 80 years or more with acute or convalescent COVID-19. The rearrangement uses TRBV7-9 and TRBJ1-6, with 9 bases matching TRBD1. Sequencing was done on a sample of peripheral blood. DNA for the CDR3: TGTGCCAGCAGCCCCGTTACAGGGGGCGGTAGTTCACCCCTCCACTTT. It specifies CASSPVTGGGSSPLHF. Variable domain in full (rest from reference TRBV7-9 and TRBJ1-6): DTGVSQNPRHKITKRGQNVTFRCDPISEHNRLYWYRQTLGQGPEFLTYFQNEAQLEKSRLLSDRFSAERPKGSFSTLEIQRTEQGDSAMYLCASSPVTGGGSSPLHFGNGTRLTVT.